This T cell receptor (beta chain) was found in a study of blood T cells in healthy people across ages. Germline-derived CDR1 and CDR2 are SGHTA and FQGNSA. Between the trimmed V and J ends, which lost 5 bases and 2 bases, there was a span of 14 bases. The CDR3 consists of 15 residues. Healthy Caucasian individuals from Russia aged roughly 6 to 95 served as donors. For the second PCR, which ran for roughly 6 to 11 cycles, a sample-barcoded 5' primer and a J-beta primer mix were used. Via MiXCR, TCRdb re-called the 5' RACE reads, giving one row per CDR3 protein. The sample lists about 1.8 million distinct CDR3 sequences, about 49% occurring once.

The chain carries TRBV7-2 and TRBJ2-3; the D gene is possibly TRBD2 (5 bases). The sequencing input was blood. The receptor's source is a woman aged 40 to 50 in good health. The chain's CDR3 is CASSGRGEYTDTQYF. CDR3 coding DNA: TGTGCCAGCAGCGGGCGTGGGGAGTACACAGATACGCAGTATTTT. Complete variable domain (other parts from reference TRBV7-2 and TRBJ2-3): GAGVSQSPSNKVTEKGKDVELRCDPISGHTALYWYRQSLGQGLEFLIYFQGNSAPDKSGLPSDRFSAERTGGSVSTLTIQRTQQEDSAVYLCASSGRGEYTDTQYFGPGTRLTVL.